Listed here are 10 T cell receptor beta chains from one sample, sequenced in a study of CD8 T cells in Susac syndrome. Random hexamers were used to reverse transcribe the RNA input (about 0.45 to 1 ug). TCRdb re-called the immunoSEQ multiplex PCR reads through MiXCR, storing one row per CDR3 protein. Among approximately 150,000 distinct CDR3 sequences listed, approximately 96% were seen once. The specimen sequenced was CD4+ T cells from PBMCs. The receptor set was obtained from a human donor with Susac syndrome.

The chain employs TRBV23-1 and TRBJ1-3; D might be TRBD1 (6 bases). TRBV23-1 is assigned to the ORF class and has an uncertain function. Trimming took off 4 bases at V and 2 bases at J, with 12 bases between the two ends. This CDR3 region has 15 residues. This CDR3 is CASSRLTGPGNTIYF. The CDR3, as DNA: TGCGCCAGCAGTCGCCTTACAGGGCCTGGAAACACCATATATTTT.

The chain recombines TRBV5-5 with TRBJ1-1, with D uncertain. Germline CDR1 and CDR2: SGHKS and YYEKEE (reference sequence). The CDR3 loop spans 16 amino acids. Trimming removed 3 bases at V and 0 bases at J, with 15 bases between. The CDR3 is CASSSLRRGVNTEAFF. Here the CDR3 DNA reads TGTGCCAGCAGCTCCCTGAGGCGGGGAGTGAACACTGAAGCTTTCTTT.

The V gene is TRBV16, the J gene TRBJ1-4; D remains ambiguous. Germline V lookup: CDR1 KGHSY, CDR2 FQNENV. Between the trimmed V and J ends, which lost 10 bases and 8 bases, there was a span of 14 bases. This CDR3 is 12 amino acids long. CDR3 region: CATYREEEKLFF. The CDR3 bases are TGTGCCACATATCGGGAAGAAGAAAAACTGTTTTTT.

CDR3: CSASEVTGTETQYF. In DNA form, the CDR3 reads TGCAGTGCTAGCGAGGTGACAGGGACAGAGACCCAGTACTTC. The chain joins TRBV20-1 to TRBJ2-5, with 7 bases identical to TRBD1. CDR1 is DFQATT, CDR2 SNEGSKA, per germline (reference sequence). The CDR3 runs to 14 residues. V was pared by 3 bases and J by 4 bases, with 8 bases of the junction left unmatched.

A word on this clonotype: Germline and junction disagree at one end, which may indicate a read error. This chain uses TRBV4-1 with TRBJ1-1; D is possibly TRBD1 (6 bases). Germline CDR1 and CDR2: MGHRA and YSYEKL. CDR3 length: 14 amino acids. The CDR3 is CASSQPGRGGGRIF. The CDR3 DNA sequence: TGCGCCAGCAGCCAACCGGGACGGGGAGGGGGGCGGATCTTT.

The chain has TRBV7-9 and TRBJ1-1, with TRBD1 as a possible D gene (5 bases). The V and J ends lost 1 base and 5 bases respectively, with 14 bases between them. CDR3 length equals 15 residues. CDR1 SEHNR and CDR2 FQNEAQ come from the germline V gene (reference sequence). In DNA, the CDR3 is TGTGCCAGCAGCTTAGGGGTCCAGGGAGGAACTGAAGCTTTCTTT. Encoded protein: CASSLGVQGGTEAFF.

This chain joins TRBV10-3 and TRBJ1-1, with D possibly matching TRBD1 (5 bases). The CDR3 has 12 amino acids. V was trimmed by 6 bases and J by 4 bases, leaving 9 bases between them. Germline V gene sequence: CDR1 ENHRY, CDR2 SYGVKD. In DNA, the CDR3 is TGTGCCATCAGAGACGGGGGCACTGAAGCTTTCTTT. Translation: CAIRDGGTEAFF.

The chain employs TRBV2 and TRBJ1-5; 7 bases are a match to TRBD1. Germline V gene lookup returns CDR1 SNHLY and CDR2 FYNNEI. CDR3 length: 15 residues. J was trimmed by 7 bases and V by 4 bases; bases with no gene match: 10. CDR3 nucleotides: TGTGCCAGCAGTGTAAGAACAGGGGAGGGACAGCCCCAGCATTTT. Protein: CASSVRTGEGQPQHF.

This clonotype was seen a handful of times. The chain joins TRBV7-8 to TRBJ2-2; 10 bases are shared with TRBD1. V shed 5 bases and J 4 bases; nucleotides not matched to a gene: 4. The CDR3 runs to 15 residues. Germline values: CDR1 SGHVS, CDR2 FQNEAQ. The CDR3 loop reads CASSPRTGGTGELFF. The DNA of the CDR3 is TGTGCCAGCAGCCCGCGGACAGGGGGCACCGGGGAGCTGTTTTTT.

V gene TRBV20-1 combines with J gene TRBJ2-5, with D perhaps assigned TRBD1 or TRBD2 (6 bases each). CDR1 DFQATT and CDR2 SNEGSKA come from the germline V gene (reference sequence). Trimming removed 5 bases at V and 12 bases at J, with 16 bases between. The CDR3 is 11 amino acids. CDR3 DNA sequence: TGCAGTGCTGGGGGGACACCGCATGAGTACTTC. Its translation is CSAGGTPHEYF.